These 20 T cell receptor beta chains were sequenced from one sample in a study of T cell responses to AZD1222 COVID-19 vaccine. The method was immunoSEQ multiplex PCR; TCRdb's version includes in-frame clones alone and lacks a portion of them. The sample holds roughly 100,000 clones; roughly 90% are singletons and the top ten take approximately 5.4%. The source was peripheral blood, collected on day 0 of AZD1222 vaccination. The receptors were gathered from an adult in good health.

A word on this clone: Distinct nucleotide sequences in the sample also encode this CDR3. V and J are TRBV7-9 and TRBJ1-5; possibly TRBD1 for D (5 bases). The length of the CDR3 is 14 residues. The germline gives CDR1 SEHNR, CDR2 FQNEAQ (reference sequence). V lost 1 base, J lost 6 bases, and 10 bases lay in between. The DNA of the CDR3 is TGTGCCAGCAGCTTAGGTCAGGGAGGTCAGCCCCAGCATTTT. It specifies CASSLGQGGQPQHF.

The chain carries TRBV10-3 and TRBJ1-1; 10 nucleotides match TRBD1. Germline V CDR1 and CDR2: ENHRY, SYGVKD. There are 13 residues in the CDR3. The trim removed 10 bases at V and 1 base at J, leaving 3 bases unmatched. This CDR3 is CATRDRGNTEAFF. The CDR3 DNA sequence: TGTGCCACCCGGGACAGGGGGAACACTGAAGCTTTCTTT.

The rearrangement links TRBV15 to TRBJ2-7; 10 bases fit TRBD1. The CDR3 has 14 residues. Germline V gives CDR1 LNHNV, CDR2 YYDKDF (reference sequence). The ends lost 5 bases at V and 2 bases at J; junction bases unmatched: 3. CDR3 residues: CATSGGTGAYEQYF. The CDR3, as DNA: TGTGCCACCAGCGGGGGGACAGGGGCCTACGAGCAGTACTTC.

This sequence joins TRBV3-1 (or the pseudogene TRBV3-2) and TRBJ2-3; the D gene is possibly TRBD2 (5 bases). The CDR3 sequence is 17 residues long. Germline CDR1 reads LGHDT; CDR2 reads YNNKEL (reference sequence). Trimming cost V 3 bases and J 0 bases, with 16 bases left between them. In DNA form, the CDR3 reads TGTGCCAGCAGCCATGCCGTGATGGACTTGAGCACAGATACGCAGTATTTT. It encodes CASSHAVMDLSTDTQYF.

The chain employs TRBV6-2 or TRBV6-3 and TRBJ1-2, with 7 positions matching TRBD1. The CDR3 runs to 15 residues. Germline V gene lookup returns CDR1 MNHEY and CDR2 SVGEGT. With 6 bases clipped from V and 8 bases from J, the junction kept 15 bases outside the gene matches. Here the CDR3 reads CASSLTTGSGWGYTF. The CDR3 DNA reads TGTGCCAGCAGCCTGACGACAGGGTCTGGATGGGGCTACACCTTC.

In its sample, this clone was seen once. The V call is TRBV6-5, the J call TRBJ1-6, with no clear D. Per the germline V gene, CDR1 is MNHEY and CDR2 is SVGAGI. V was trimmed by 2 bases and J by 10 bases, leaving 15 bases between them. The CDR3 extends over 15 amino acids. The CDR3 region has the DNA TGTGCCAGCAGTTACACTCACGGTGGAAGGTCACCCCTCCACTTT. Amino acid sequence: CASSYTHGGRSPLHF.

The chain recombines TRBV5-1 with TRBJ1-3; weak D call: TRBD1 (5 bases). Trimming shortened V by 0 bases and J by 4 bases, and 8 bases separated the two germline ends. This CDR3 region has 14 residues. Germline loops: CDR1 SGHRS, CDR2 YFSETQ. CDR3 amino acids: CASSLEGPGNTIYF. The CDR3 coding sequence is TGCGCCAGCAGCTTGGAGGGACCCGGAAACACCATATATTTT.

The chain recombines TRBV28 with TRBJ1-5, with D uncertain. Germline CDR1 and CDR2: MDHEN and SYDVKM. The length of the CDR3 is 15 residues. The V end lost 2 bases, the J end lost 2 bases, and 10 bases lay between the germline ends. Written as DNA, the CDR3 is TGTGCCAGCAGTTTAATGGCAGAGGGCAATCAGCCCCAGCATTTT. This sequence encodes CASSLMAEGNQPQHF.

The chain couples TRBV11-3 to TRBJ2-2; no reliable D call. The CDR3 is 16 amino acids. The V and J ends lost 1 base and 0 bases respectively, with 9 bases between them. The germline CDR1 and CDR2 sequences are SGHNT and YENEEA. CDR3 protein: CASSLADWANTGELFF. CDR3 nucleotide sequence: TGTGCCAGCAGCTTAGCTGACTGGGCGAACACCGGGGAGCTGTTTTTT.

The chain is built from TRBV9 and TRBJ1-3; a weak D match, TRBD1 (5 bases). Deletions cut 0 bases from V and 5 bases from J, with 15 bases between. Germline V gene sequence: CDR1 SGDLS, CDR2 YYNGEE. This CDR3 comprises 16 residues. Written as DNA, the CDR3 is TGTGCCAGCAGCGTAGGCCAGGGCCTCAGACGAAACACCATATATTTT. Amino acid sequence: CASSVGQGLRRNTIYF.

The V and J genes are TRBV15 and TRBJ1-6, with D perhaps TRBD1 (5 bases). Germline values: CDR1 LNHNV, CDR2 YYDKDF (reference sequence). The CDR3 runs 19 residues. V was clipped by 0 bases and J by 7 bases, with 22 bases between them. The CDR3 bases are TGTGCCACCAGCAGAGATCTCAGAGGGCAGGGAGGGAGAAATTCACCCCTCCACTTT. Protein sequence: CATSRDLRGQGGRNSPLHF.

V and J are TRBV14 and TRBJ1-6; the match to TRBD1 covers 7 bases. The CDR3 is 19 residues long. V gave up 3 bases and J gave up 0 bases; unmatched junction bases: 11. The V gene's germline CDR1 is SGHDN and CDR2 FVKESK. As DNA, the CDR3 is TGTGCCAGCAGCCAGTTCCCCTTCGGACAGGCCTCCTATAATTCACCCCTCCACTTT. Its translation: CASSQFPFGQASYNSPLHF.

This chain uses TRBV3-1 (or the pseudogene TRBV3-2) with TRBJ1-6; TRBD1 might be the D (5 bases). Trimming removed 1 base from V and 8 bases from J, with 12 bases in between. CDR1 is LGHDT, CDR2 YNNKEL, per germline (reference sequence). The CDR3 is made up of 15 amino acids. For the CDR3, the DNA is TGTGCCAGCAGCCAAGGGGGGGGAAGAGATTCACCCCTCCACTTT. Encoded protein: CASSQGGGRDSPLHF.

The chain employs TRBV28 and TRBJ2-1; D call uncertain. Germline CDR1 reads MDHEN; CDR2 reads SYDVKM. The CDR3 runs 11 residues. The V gene lost 6 bases and the J gene lost 9 bases, with 9 bases spanning the gap. Here the CDR3 reads CASRGSSEQFF. DNA of the CDR3: TGTGCCAGCAGGGGATCAAGTGAGCAGTTCTTC.

V usage is TRBV4-3 and J usage is TRBJ2-7; no reliable D call. The CDR3 runs to 16 residues. From germline, CDR1 is LGHNA and CDR2 YSLEER. The V gene lost 2 bases and the J gene lost 2 bases, with 16 bases spanning the gap. The CDR3 loop reads CASSQQTGILAYEQYF. The DNA for the CDR3 is TGCGCCAGCAGCCAACAAACCGGAATTCTCGCCTACGAGCAGTACTTC.

This clone showed up just a few times. The J gene is TRBJ2-1, the V gene TRBV27, with D possibly matching TRBD2 (6 bases). Trimming took 2 bases from V and 9 from J, leaving 14 bases between them. CDR1 is MNHEY and CDR2 is SMNVEV in the germline V gene (reference sequence). This CDR3 comprises 14 residues. CDR3 amino acids: CASSLPSGLSEQFF. CDR3 sequence (DNA): TGTGCCAGCAGTTTACCGTCGGGACTGAGTGAGCAGTTCTTC.

The chain joins TRBV3-1 (or the pseudogene TRBV3-2) to TRBJ2-7; D ambiguous. CDR1 and CDR2 (germline): LGHDT, YNNKEL (reference sequence). The germline V and J ends were trimmed by 1 base and 6 bases, with 10 bases remaining between them. CDR3 length: 13 amino acids. CDR3 in amino acids: CASSQALPREQYF. In nucleotides, the CDR3 is TGTGCCAGCAGCCAAGCACTCCCTCGCGAGCAGTACTTC.

V usage is TRBV15 and J usage is TRBJ1-5; D remains unclear. Germline V gene sequence: CDR1 LNHNV, CDR2 YYDKDF (reference sequence). V lost 0 bases, J lost 7 bases, and 7 bases lay in between. This CDR3 contains 13 residues. Here the CDR3 reads CATSREVGQPQHF. The DNA of the CDR3 is TGTGCCACCAGCAGAGAAGTAGGCCAGCCCCAGCATTTT.

This chain connects TRBV6-5 to TRBJ2-7; the D gene is possibly TRBD2 (5 bases). CDR1 is MNHEY, CDR2 SVGAGI, per germline. The V gene lost 4 bases and the J gene lost 2 bases, with 9 bases spanning the gap. The CDR3 extends over 13 amino acids. CDR3 protein: CASSWGVTYEQYF. Written as DNA, the CDR3 is TGTGCCAGCAGTTGGGGAGTAACCTACGAGCAGTACTTC.

This rearrangement joins TRBV6-5 to TRBJ1-5; 7 bases fit TRBD1. There are 15 residues in the CDR3. V shed 6 bases and J 9 bases; nucleotides not matched to a gene: 14. Per the germline V gene, CDR1 is MNHEY and CDR2 is SVGAGI. DNA of the CDR3: TGTGCCAGCAGCCTAGACAGGGTTGGGGCTTCGCCCCAGCATTTT. Encoded protein: CASSLDRVGASPQHF.